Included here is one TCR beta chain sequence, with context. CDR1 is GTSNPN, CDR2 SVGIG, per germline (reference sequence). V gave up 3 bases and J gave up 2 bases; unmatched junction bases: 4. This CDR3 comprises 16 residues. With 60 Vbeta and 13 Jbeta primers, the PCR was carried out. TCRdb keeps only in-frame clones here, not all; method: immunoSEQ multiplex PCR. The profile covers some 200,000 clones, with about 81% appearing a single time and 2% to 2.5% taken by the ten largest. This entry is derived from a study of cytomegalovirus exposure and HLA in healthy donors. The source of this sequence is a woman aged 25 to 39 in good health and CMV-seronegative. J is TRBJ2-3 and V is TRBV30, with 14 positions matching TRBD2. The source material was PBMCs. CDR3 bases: TGTGCCTGGAGCCGGACTAGCGGGGGGCCCACAGATACGCAGTATTTT. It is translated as CAWSRTSGGPTDTQYF.